This T cell receptor beta chain was captured by sequencing in a study of blood T cell repertoires in COVID-19. The overall study: COVID-19 samples, acute and convalescent, were from the United States, Italy and Spain.

Some clones are missing from TCRdb's copy, which holds only in-frame ones; the method was immunoSEQ multiplex PCR. The profile shows about 280,000 clones, around 92% of them singletons. Germline values: CDR1 SGHNT, CDR2 YYREEE (reference sequence). Unmatched junction bases numbered 13, after V lost 4 bases and J lost 1 base. The CDR3 has 18 amino acids. The chain joins TRBV5-4 to TRBJ2-7; the match to TRBD1 covers 11 bases. Sequencing used peripheral blood. The sequence was collected from a woman in her twenties or thirties with COVID-19, enrolled during active disease. The CDR3 DNA reads as TGTGCCAGCAGCGGCTGGACAGGGGGCGTATTTACATCCTACGAGCAGTACTTC. Amino acids: CASSGWTGGVFTSYEQYF.